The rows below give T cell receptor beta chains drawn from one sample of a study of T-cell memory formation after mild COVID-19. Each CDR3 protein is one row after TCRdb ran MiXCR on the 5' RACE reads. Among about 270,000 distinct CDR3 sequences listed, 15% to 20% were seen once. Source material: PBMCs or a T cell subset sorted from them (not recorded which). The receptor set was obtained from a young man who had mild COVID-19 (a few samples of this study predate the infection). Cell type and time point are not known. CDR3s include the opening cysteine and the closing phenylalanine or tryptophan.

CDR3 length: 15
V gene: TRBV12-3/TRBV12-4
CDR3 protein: CASRSTGLGTDTQYF

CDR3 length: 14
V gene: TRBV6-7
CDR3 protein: CASSFDRPGQPQHF

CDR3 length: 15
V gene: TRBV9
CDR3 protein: CASRPGQGGAGELFF

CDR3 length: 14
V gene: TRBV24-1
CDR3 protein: CATQKRGSTDTQYF

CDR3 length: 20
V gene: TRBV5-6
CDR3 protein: CASSYPPGHWVGPSTDTQYF

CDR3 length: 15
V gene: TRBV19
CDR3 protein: CASSIAGAGTGELFF

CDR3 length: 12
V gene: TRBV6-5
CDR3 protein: CASSRHSTEAFF

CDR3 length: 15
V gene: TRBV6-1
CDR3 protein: CASTYLSGEQETQYF

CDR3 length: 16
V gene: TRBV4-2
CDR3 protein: CASSQEFSGTEDEAFF

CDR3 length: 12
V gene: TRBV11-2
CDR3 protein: CATHGGSGELFF

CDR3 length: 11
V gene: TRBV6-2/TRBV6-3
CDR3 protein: CASRTGGAQFF

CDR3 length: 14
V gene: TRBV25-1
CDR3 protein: CASRLAGSTDTQYF

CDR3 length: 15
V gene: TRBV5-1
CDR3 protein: CASSRSGAAQETQYF

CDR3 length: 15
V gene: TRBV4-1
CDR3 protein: CASSQEAGTSYEQYF

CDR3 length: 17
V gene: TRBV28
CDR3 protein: CASSLQYRGVTKNIQYF

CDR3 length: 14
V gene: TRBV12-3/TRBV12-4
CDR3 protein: CASSYRTGGYEQYF

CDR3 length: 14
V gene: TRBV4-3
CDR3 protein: CASSFRVGTGELFF

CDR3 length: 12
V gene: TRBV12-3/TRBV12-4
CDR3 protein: CASSPLAGGALF

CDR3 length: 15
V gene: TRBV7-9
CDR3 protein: CASTDGLSSGNTIYF

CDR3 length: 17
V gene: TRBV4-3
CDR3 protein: CASSQVVSGGRGDTQYF

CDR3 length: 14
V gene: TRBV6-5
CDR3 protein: CASSYSAGGFGYTF

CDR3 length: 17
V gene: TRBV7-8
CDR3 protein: CASSLNRLAGVNNEQFF

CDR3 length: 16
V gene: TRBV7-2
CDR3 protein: CASSAGQGGGEETQYF

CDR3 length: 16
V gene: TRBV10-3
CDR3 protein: CAISGKRGPGGTEAFF

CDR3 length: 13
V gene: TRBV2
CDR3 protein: CASTFSENQPQHF

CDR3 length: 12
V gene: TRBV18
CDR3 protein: CASSLQEYEQYF

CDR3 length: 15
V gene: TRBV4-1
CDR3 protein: CASSQDPAPGLAFYF

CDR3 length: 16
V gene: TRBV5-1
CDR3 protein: CASSPTAGGSDNEQFF

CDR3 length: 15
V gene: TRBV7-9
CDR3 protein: CASSNKGRGSDTQYF

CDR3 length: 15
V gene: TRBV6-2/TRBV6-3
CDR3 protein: CASSWGSGITYEQYF

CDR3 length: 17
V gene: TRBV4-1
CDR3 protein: CASSQDPSSGTYNEQFF

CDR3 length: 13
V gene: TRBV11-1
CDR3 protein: CASSFAPPDTQYF

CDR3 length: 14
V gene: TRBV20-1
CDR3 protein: CSAPVFSSTDTQYF

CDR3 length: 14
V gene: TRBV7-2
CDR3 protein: CASSYRDGNQPQHF

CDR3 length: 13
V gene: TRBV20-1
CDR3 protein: CSARGLAPGGLFF

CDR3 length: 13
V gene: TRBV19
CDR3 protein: CAIRRGVGTEAFF